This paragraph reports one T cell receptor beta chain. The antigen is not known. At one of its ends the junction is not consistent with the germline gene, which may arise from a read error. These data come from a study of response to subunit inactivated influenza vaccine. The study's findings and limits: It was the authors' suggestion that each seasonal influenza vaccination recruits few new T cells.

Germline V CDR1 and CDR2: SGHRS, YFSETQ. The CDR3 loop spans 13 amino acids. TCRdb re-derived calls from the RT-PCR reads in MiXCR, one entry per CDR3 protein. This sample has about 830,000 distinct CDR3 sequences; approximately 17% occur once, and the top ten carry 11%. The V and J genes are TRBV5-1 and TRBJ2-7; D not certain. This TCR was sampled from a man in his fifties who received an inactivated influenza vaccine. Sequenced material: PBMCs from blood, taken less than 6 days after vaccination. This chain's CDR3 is CASSGSSSHEQYF. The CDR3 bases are TGCGCCAGCAGCGGGTCGTCCTCCCACGAGCAGTACTTC. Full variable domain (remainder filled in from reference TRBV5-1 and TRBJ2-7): KAGVTQTPRYLIKTRGQQVTLSCSPISGHRSVSWYQQTPGQGLQFLFEYFSETQRNKGNFPGRFSGRQFSNSRSEMNVSTLELGDSALYLCASSGSSSHEQYFGPGTRLTVT.